The present TCR beta chain was sequenced within a study of regulatory T cells in long-lasting Graves disease. Findings and limits, study-wide: There was favoring of TRBV28, TRBJ1-2 and TRBJ2-5 in persistent disease.

Time point defined: newly diagnosed GD, antithyroid drugs for less than 3 months. Extracted RNA from PBMCs served as the source of the TCR library. V lost 5 bases, J lost 2 bases, and 20 bases lay in between. The CDR3 spans 16 residues. In germline, CDR1 is DFQATT, CDR2 SNEGSKA (reference sequence). Comment on this clonotype: Its antigen is as yet unknown.

Library construction for TCR beta used iRepertoire HTBI primers and Arm-PCR of CDR3 regions. From the multiplex PCR reads, TCRdb called clonotypes with MiXCR, one entry per CDR3 protein. The sample yields roughly 400,000 distinct CDR3 sequences, roughly 15% seen once. These sequences were also reported in another study, on T cells in Graves' hyperthyroidism and ophthalmopathy.

This rearrangement joins TRBV20-1 to TRBJ2-3, with D tentatively TRBD2 (6 bases). The source was peripheral blood mononuclear cells (PBMCs), collected at new diagnosis, from a patient treated with antithyroid drugs. The source of this sequence is a young woman with Graves disease. The CDR3 loop reads CSARGAGKGTTDTQYF. CDR3 nucleotides: TGCAGTGCTCGCGGGGCAGGGAAAGGGACCACAGATACGCAGTATTTT.